This section outlines one T cell receptor (beta chain) sequence together with its context. This CDR3 has 15 residues. Trimming at V came to 4 bases and at J to 0 bases, leaving 4 bases not matched to a gene. Germline V gene lookup returns CDR1 SGHKS and CDR2 YYEKEE (reference sequence). The entry originates in a study of blood T cell repertoires in COVID-19. Study-level background: PBMCs, B-cell-depleted T cells, or T cells provided the cDNA or gDNA that made up the material.

In the source study's methods: Using reference gene primer amplification, nucleated cell counts were estimated. Profiled with immunoSEQ multiplex PCR; TCRdb holds only in-frame clones, not every one. V and J calls and clone size follow that table, whereas D and trimming were derived from the DNA. This table holds roughly 190,000 clones, about 75% found once. The TCR was taken from a woman aged 45-65 years with active or convalescent COVID-19. The chain links TRBV5-5 to TRBJ2-7, with 10 bases identical to TRBD1. Sequencing input: peripheral blood. The chain's CDR3 is CASSRGQGSSYEQYF. As DNA, the CDR3 is TGTGCCAGCAGCAGGGGACAGGGGAGCTCCTACGAGCAGTACTTC.